The source of this T cell receptor beta chain is a study of Siglec-9 on CD8 T cells in melanoma (dated 2019 in TCRdb). For the wider study: Siglec-9 expression on CD8+ T cells and the role of Siglec-9 in regulating T cells in the melanoma tumor microenvironment were investigated in the study.

Findings and caveats that apply to the study as a whole: According to the report, an effector memory CD8+ T-cell subset that seemed to build up inside melanoma tumors was both marked and regulated by Siglec-9.

The junction carries 17 bases between V and J, which are trimmed by 8 bases and 3 bases respectively. The CDR3 runs 14 amino acids, cysteine and phenylalanine included. The retained sequence is limited to the CDR3, 42 bases, with the frame set at the first base. CDR1 and CDR2 are drawn from the germline V gene: SNHLY, FYNNEI. Libraries were prepared through the immunoSEQ multiplex PCR assay. In TCRdb, the immuneACCESS table is reduced to in-frame sequences with V and J assigned. These tables do not hold every clone; where another copy was compared, an unresolved V gene accounts for under half, and the others remain unexplained. The sample table shows 30,000 or so clones, and 80% are seen once. The top ten clonotypes cover roughly 6% of the sample. As regards this clone: Which antigen it targets is not known. Base quality data are lacking; no much larger clone is found one base away.

The specimen was Siglec-9- CD8+ T cells sorted from blood. The sample's cell subset or site label is to be understood as: CD8 T cells lacking Siglec-9. This TCR came from a human donor in good health. The chain links TRBV2 with TRBJ2-7; a weak D assignment points to TRBD1 (6 bases agree). The DNA is as follows: TGTGCCAGCCGGACGGACAGTACCCGCTACGAGCAGTACTTC. Its protein is CASRTDSTRYEQYF.